What follows are 21 T cell receptor beta chains derived from one specimen sequenced in a study of cytomegalovirus exposure and HLA in healthy donors. This PCR relied on a set of 60 Vbeta primers and 13 Jbeta primers. Using immunoSEQ multiplex PCR, the repertoire was profiled, and TCRdb retains in-frame clones only, with some absent. The table has under 200,000 clones, around 83% seen once. Sequenced material: PBMCs. The receptors were sampled from a woman aged 18 to 35 in good health and CMV-seronegative.

The chain couples TRBV29-1 to TRBJ2-7; D uncertain. The CDR3 extends over 13 amino acids. The V gene's germline CDR1 is SQVTM and CDR2 ANQGSEA. Deletions cut 1 base from V and 4 bases from J, with 11 bases between. CDR3: CSVEVDRAYEQYF. The CDR3 region has the DNA TGCAGCGTTGAAGTCGATCGAGCTTACGAGCAGTACTTC.

This chain uses TRBV5-4 with TRBJ1-5, with D hard to call. Per the germline V gene, CDR1 is SGHNT and CDR2 is YYREEE (reference sequence). V lost 4 bases to trimming and J lost 7 bases, with 12 bases between them. The CDR3 is 13 amino acids. CDR3 bases: TGTGCCAGCAGCGTTGAGGGTGGACAGCCCCAGCATTTT. It translates to CASSVEGGQPQHF. The variable domain in full, with the rest retrieved from reference TRBV5-4 and TRBJ1-5, is ETGVTQSPTHLIKTRGQQVTLRCSSQSGHNTVSWYQQALGQGPQFIFQYYREEENGRGNFPPRFSGLQFPNYSSELNVNALELDDSALYLCASSVEGGQPQHFGDGTRLSIL.

This chain joins TRBV27 and TRBJ2-7, with 7 nucleotides matching TRBD1. Per germline, CDR1 MNHEY and CDR2 SMNVEV (reference sequence). CDR3 length: 18 residues. J lost 0 bases, V lost 4 bases, and 15 bases had no gene match. CDR3 bases: TGTGCCAGCAGTTCGTTATCCGGGACAGAGAAACTCTCCTACGAGCAGTACGTC. It codes for CASSSLSGTEKLSYEQYV.

V usage is TRBV4-3 and J usage is TRBJ1-4; no clear D. Germline-derived CDR1 and CDR2 are LGHNA and YSLEER. CDR3 length: 16 amino acids. The V end was cut by 2 bases, the J end by 8 bases, with 18 bases between. CDR3 loop: CASSQLRGSDGEKLFF. CDR3 DNA sequence: TGCGCCAGCAGCCAATTACGCGGAAGCGACGGGGAAAAACTGTTTTTT.

CDR3 coding DNA: TGTGCCAGCAGTCGGACCACAGGGGGAGTAGGCAATGAGCAGTTCTTC. Its translation: CASSRTTGGVGNEQFF. V usage is TRBV27 and J usage is TRBJ2-1, with 8 bases aligning to TRBD1. Per the germline V gene, CDR1 is MNHEY and CDR2 is SMNVEV (reference sequence). The CDR3 totals 16 residues. Trimming took 5 bases from V and 6 from J; bases not matched to a gene: 12.

This sequence joins TRBV5-5 and TRBJ1-3; D is undetermined. The CDR3 covers 15 residues. Germline V gives CDR1 SGHKS, CDR2 YYEKEE (reference sequence). V gave up 0 bases and J gave up 0 bases, with 7 bases separating them. CDR3 DNA sequence: TGTGCCAGCAGCTTGGCAGCGTACTCTGGAAACACCATATATTTT. Translation: CASSLAAYSGNTIYF.

The chain has TRBV30 and TRBJ2-1; tentative D call: TRBD2 (5 bases). This CDR3 contains 16 residues. CDR1 and CDR2 from the germline V gene are GTSNPN and SVGIG (reference sequence). Trimming cost V 4 bases and J 0 bases, with 16 bases left between them. The CDR3 DNA sequence: TGTGCCTGGAATGCTCTGGCTGGGAGCTCCTACAATGAGCAGTTCTTC. Protein sequence: CAWNALAGSSYNEQFF.

This clone appeared a single time. The J gene is TRBJ2-1, the V gene TRBV23-1, with D perhaps matching TRBD2 (6 bases). TRBV23-1 is reported as an ORF; its role is uncertain. The CDR3 spans 16 residues. The V and J ends lost 3 bases and 2 bases respectively, with 14 bases between them. CDR3 loop: CASSQNPGAPYNEQFF. CDR3 sequence (DNA): TGCGCCAGCAGTCAGAATCCGGGAGCCCCCTACAATGAGCAGTTCTTC.

The chain employs TRBV29-1 and TRBJ2-7; 7 positions agree with TRBD2. The germline gives CDR1 SQVTM, CDR2 ANQGSEA. The CDR3 loop spans 15 amino acids. Unmatched junction bases numbered 10, after V lost 5 bases and J lost 0 bases. The CDR3 spells CSVFWGGDTSYEQYF. CDR3 sequence (DNA): TGCAGCGTTTTCTGGGGGGGGGATACCTCCTACGAGCAGTACTTC.

The rearrangement links TRBV6-5 to TRBJ2-3; 11 nucleotides agree with TRBD2. The CDR3 length is 14 residues. J lost 6 bases, V lost 6 bases, and 5 bases had no gene match. Germline V CDR1 and CDR2: MNHEY, SVGAGI. Here the CDR3 reads CASRQLAGADTQYF. CDR3 nucleotide sequence: TGTGCCAGCAGGCAACTAGCGGGGGCCGATACGCAGTATTTT.

This rearrangement joins TRBV5-6 to TRBJ2-5; 9 bases fit TRBD1. The CDR3 consists of 15 residues. The germline CDR1 and CDR2 sequences are SGHDT and YYEEEE. V shed 5 bases, J shed 5 bases, and the junction held 10 bases outside the gene matches. CDR3 bases: TGTGCCAGCAGATCGCCGGGACAGGGACGCGAGACCCAGTACTTC. It yields the protein CASRSPGQGRETQYF.

This chain uses TRBV2 with TRBJ1-5, with D unresolved. The CDR3 sequence is 13 residues long. Germline V gene sequence: CDR1 SNHLY, CDR2 FYNNEI. V dropped 8 bases and J dropped 1 base, with 9 bases sitting between them. Here the CDR3 DNA reads TGTGCCAGCGGTGGGGAGAGCAATCAGCCCCAGCATTTT. Translating it yields CASGGESNQPQHF.

This clone was counted a few times. The chain uses TRBV2 and TRBJ2-7; 8 bases fit TRBD1. This CDR3 has 15 residues. The V gene's germline CDR1 is SNHLY and CDR2 FYNNEI. The V gene end was trimmed by 7 bases and the J gene end by 2 bases; junction bases not matched to a gene: 10. DNA of the CDR3: TGTGCCAGCAATCGATTGGGACAGGAAACCTACGAGCAGTACGTC. The encoded protein is CASNRLGQETYEQYV.

This clone was found a few times. This chain joins TRBV19 and TRBJ2-7; TRBD1 aligns across 9 bases. V gave up 7 bases and J gave up 5 bases; unmatched junction bases: 12. Germline V gives CDR1 LNHDA, CDR2 SQIVND (reference sequence). This CDR3 spans 15 amino acids. DNA for the CDR3: TGTGCCAGTACCGCCACAGGGGGCTCTGGAGACGAGCAGTACGTC. It translates to CASTATGGSGDEQYV.

The CDR3 loop reads CASTVVHPPSSGANVLTF. The CDR3 nucleotides are TGTGCCAGTACCGTAGTCCACCCCCCGAGCTCTGGGGCCAACGTCCTGACTTTC. V is TRBV19 and J is TRBJ2-6; D not resolved. Per the germline V gene, CDR1 is LNHDA and CDR2 is SQIVND (reference sequence). The CDR3 contains 18 residues. With 7 bases removed from V and 0 bases from J, the gap between germline ends came to 19 bases.

CDR3 residues: CASSQPWTGIHSNYGYTF. Here the CDR3 DNA reads TGCGCCAGCAGTCAGCCTTGGACAGGGATTCATTCTAACTATGGCTACACCTTC. The chain employs TRBV23-1 and TRBJ1-2; the match to TRBD1 covers 8 bases. TRBV23-1 is an ORF, and what it does is uncertain. The CDR3 is 18 residues long. V lost 3 bases to trimming and J lost 0 bases; unmatched junction nucleotides: 12.

The CDR3 protein is CASSPTTGGRAEAFF. The CDR3 DNA reads TGTGCCAGCAGCCCGACGACAGGGGGCAGGGCTGAAGCTTTCTTT. V and J are TRBV7-8 and TRBJ1-1; TRBD1 agrees at 10 bases. V lost 5 bases to trimming and J lost 6 bases; unmatched junction nucleotides: 9. The germline CDR1 and CDR2 sequences are SGHVS and FQNEAQ. There are 15 residues in the CDR3. The variable domain in full, completed from reference TRBV7-8 and TRBJ1-1, reads GAGVSQSPRYKVAKRGQDVALRCDPISGHVSLFWYQQALGQGPEFLTYFQNEAQLDKSGLPSDRFFAERPEGSVSTLKIQRTQQEDSAVYLCASSPTTGGRAEAFFGQGTRLTVV.

This chain links TRBV10-3 with TRBJ2-3; 7 bases line up with TRBD2. This CDR3 is 13 amino acids long. The trim removed 2 bases at V and 9 bases at J, leaving 5 bases unmatched. Per the germline V gene, CDR1 is ENHRY and CDR2 is SYGVKD. This CDR3 is CAISETGAGTQYF. In nucleotides, the CDR3 is TGTGCCATCAGTGAGACCGGAGCGGGAACGCAGTATTTT.

V is TRBV28 and J is TRBJ2-7, with 7 bases that match TRBD2. The germline V gene encodes CDR1 MDHEN and CDR2 SYDVKM. V was pared by 0 bases and J by 9 bases, with 5 bases of the junction left unmatched. The CDR3 is made up of 13 amino acids. As DNA, the CDR3 is TGTGCCAGCAGTTTATGGCTAGCGGAGAGGCAGTACTTC. As protein: CASSLWLAERQYF.

This rearrangement joins TRBV27 to TRBJ1-1, with 7 bases identical to TRBD1. CDR1 is MNHEY, CDR2 SMNVEV, per germline (reference sequence). V was pared by 6 bases and J by 0 bases, with 7 bases of the junction left unmatched. This CDR3 comprises 15 residues. The CDR3 spells CASSRDSLMNTEAFF. For the CDR3, the DNA is TGTGCCAGCAGCCGGGACAGCCTTATGAACACTGAAGCTTTCTTT.

The chain joins TRBV6-6 to TRBJ1-2, with 10 bases lining up with TRBD1. CDR1 MNHNY and CDR2 SVGAGI come from the germline V gene (reference sequence). The CDR3 extends over 14 amino acids. V dropped 7 bases and J dropped 4; count of bases not matched to a gene: 6. CDR3 region: CASTRQGAGYGYTF. CDR3 sequence (DNA): TGTGCCAGCACCCGACAGGGGGCGGGCTATGGCTACACCTTC.